This T cell receptor beta chain comes out of a study of cytomegalovirus exposure and HLA in healthy donors. The PCR ran on 60 Vbeta and 13 Jbeta primers. Profiling relied on immunoSEQ multiplex PCR, and the TCRdb table lists in-frame clones only, not all of them. There are around 67,000 clones in the sample; about 60% occur only once, and roughly 3% lies in the top ten. The CDR3 length is 14 residues. J lost 5 bases, V lost 8 bases, and 12 bases had no gene match. CDR1 and CDR2 (germline): MNHEY, SVGAGI. This clone was recorded a few times. Antigen unknown. Unrecorded immune exposures were likely, despite nominal health at sampling. General study findings and limits: Cytomegalovirus status was reportedly diagnosed by the classifier with high sensitivity and specificity.

The receptor comes from a woman between 50 and 59 years old in good health and CMV-seronegative. Sequenced material: PBMCs. V is TRBV6-5 and J is TRBJ2-7, with 7 bases fitting TRBD2. The CDR3 is CASSRGLAANEQYF. The CDR3 DNA reads as TGTGCCAGCTCCCGCGGGCTAGCGGCTAACGAGCAGTACTTC.